This is a list of T cell receptor beta chains from one sample in a study of Tregs in tolerant kidney transplant recipients. Profiled with immunoSEQ multiplex PCR; TCRdb holds only in-frame clones, not every one. In the table there are some 57,000 clones, about 91% of which are singletons. Sequenced material: CD8+ T cells from blood (PBMCs), taken 24 months after the transplant. These TCRs come from a human patient who received a combined kidney and bone marrow transplant. Some T cells may be transferred from the graft donor. CDR3s include the opening cysteine and the closing phenylalanine or tryptophan. The D gene is left open where the match is weak. The size of a clone is reported for some rows only, either as once, few or many, or as a class for expanded clones.

v_call,d_call,j_call,clone_size,cdr3_aa,cdr3_nt
TRBV6-5,NA,TRBJ1-1,NA,CASSFGPNTEAFF,TGTGCCAGCAGTTTTGGGCCGAACACTGAAGCTTTCTTT
TRBV15,TRBD2,TRBJ2-7,NA,CAASSPGLAGGQYEQYF,TGTGCCGCCAGCAGTCCGGGACTAGCGGGAGGACAATACGAGCAGTACTTC
TRBV4-2,NA,TRBJ2-7,NA,CASSQEQSSVRFEQYF,TGTGCCAGCAGCCAAGAACAATCGTCCGTCCGATTCGAGCAGTACTTC
TRBV7-6,NA,TRBJ2-2,NA,CASSLARSFNTGELFF,TGTGCCAGCAGCTTAGCACGGTCGTTTAACACCGGGGAGCTGTTTTTT
TRBV19,TRBD1,TRBJ1-5,NA,CASSMAGGANQPQHF,TGTGCCAGTAGTATGGCAGGGGGCGCGAATCAGCCCCAGCATTTT
TRBV28,NA,TRBJ1-5,NA,CASRSLLSNQPQHF,TGTGCCAGCAGGAGTCTGTTGAGCAATCAGCCCCAGCATTTT
TRBV15,TRBD1,TRBJ2-2,once,CATRSLTGQGTTGELFF,TGTGCCACCAGAAGTTTAACGGGACAGGGGACAACCGGGGAGCTGTTTTTT
TRBV6-5,TRBD1,TRBJ1-1,NA,CASSLQGLGTEAFF,TGTGCCAGCAGTTTACAGGGGCTGGGCACTGAAGCTTTCTTT
TRBV19,TRBD2,TRBJ2-7,NA,CASSGTSASYEQYF,TGTGCCAGTAGCGGGACTAGCGCCTCCTACGAGCAGTACTTC
TRBV6-4,NA,TRBJ2-3,NA,CAARRARRLLGSQYF,TGTGCCGCAAGGAGGGCTAGAAGACTGCTGGGGTCGCAGTATTTT
TRBV5-1,TRBD2,TRBJ2-1,NA,CASSFSGTSDNEQFF,TGCGCCAGCAGCTTCTCCGGGACTAGCGACAATGAGCAGTTCTTC
TRBV19,TRBD2,TRBJ2-7,NA,CASSSAGTSGENSYEQYF,TGTGCCAGTAGTTCGGCCGGGACTAGCGGGGAAAACTCCTACGAGCAGTACTTC
TRBV7-2,TRBD2,TRBJ2-1,few,CASSSTSGPYNEQFF,TGTGCCAGCAGCTCGACTAGCGGGCCCTACAATGAGCAGTTCTTC
TRBV7-9,TRBD2,TRBJ2-4,NA,CASSFGLAGWDIQYF,TGTGCCAGCAGCTTCGGACTAGCGGGATGGGACATTCAGTACTTC
TRBV4-3,TRBD1,TRBJ1-2,NA,CASSPTEGAAAGYTF,TGCGCCAGCAGCCCTACCGAGGGGGCGGCAGCAGGCTACACCTTC
TRBV2,NA,TRBJ2-3,once,CASSRGSNTDTQYF,TGTGCCAGCAGTCGGGGTAGCAACACAGATACGCAGTATTTT
TRBV5-3,NA,TRBJ2-4,NA,CARSLRAGILAKNIQYF,TGTGCCAGAAGCTTGCGGGCAGGGATACTAGCCAAAAACATTCAGTACTTC
TRBV4-3,TRBD2,TRBJ2-7,NA,CASSKKVAGDSYEQYF,TGCGCCAGCAGCAAAAAAGTAGCGGGGGACTCCTACGAGCAGTACTTC
TRBV27,TRBD2,TRBJ2-3,NA,CASSLLAGGPGDTQYF,TGTGCCAGCAGTTTATTGGCGGGGGGGCCGGGAGATACGCAGTATTTT
TRBV7-9,TRBD2,TRBJ2-7,once,CASASWTSGNYEQYF,TGTGCCAGCGCCAGTTGGACTAGCGGGAACTACGAGCAGTACTTC
TRBV5-6,NA,TRBJ2-1,NA,CASSPDRNEQFF,TGTGCCAGCAGCCCAGACAGGAATGAGCAGTTCTTC
TRBV11-3,NA,TRBJ2-4,few,CASSLPQAKNIQYF,TGTGCCAGCAGCTTACCCCAAGCCAAAAACATTCAGTACTTC
TRBV4-3,NA,TRBJ1-1,NA,CASSQDQWGGTEAFF,TGCGCCAGCAGCCAAGATCAGTGGGGGGGCACTGAAGCTTTCTTT
TRBV5-4,NA,TRBJ2-3,NA,CASSLLGASQYF,TGTGCCAGCAGCTTGTTGGGGGCTTCGCAGTATTTT